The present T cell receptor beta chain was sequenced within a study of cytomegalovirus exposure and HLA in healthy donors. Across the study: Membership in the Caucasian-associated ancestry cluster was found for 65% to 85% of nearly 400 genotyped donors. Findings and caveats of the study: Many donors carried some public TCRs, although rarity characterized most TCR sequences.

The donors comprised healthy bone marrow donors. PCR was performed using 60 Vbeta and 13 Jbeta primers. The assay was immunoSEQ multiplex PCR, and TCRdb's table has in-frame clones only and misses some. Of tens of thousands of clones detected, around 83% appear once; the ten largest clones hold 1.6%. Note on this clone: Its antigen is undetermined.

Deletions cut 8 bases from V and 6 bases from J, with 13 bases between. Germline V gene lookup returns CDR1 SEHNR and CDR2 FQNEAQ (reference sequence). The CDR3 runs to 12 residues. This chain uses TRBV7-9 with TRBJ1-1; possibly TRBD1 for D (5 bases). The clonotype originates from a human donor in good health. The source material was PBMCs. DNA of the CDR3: TGTGCCAGCGGGGGGGGTTCCGCTGAAGCTTTCTTT. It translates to CASGGGSAEAFF.